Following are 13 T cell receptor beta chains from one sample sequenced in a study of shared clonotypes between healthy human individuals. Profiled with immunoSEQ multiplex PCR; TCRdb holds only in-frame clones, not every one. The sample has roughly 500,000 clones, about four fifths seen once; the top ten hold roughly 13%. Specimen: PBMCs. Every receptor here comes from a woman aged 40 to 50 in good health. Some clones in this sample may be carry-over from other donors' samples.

The CDR3 region is CASSLPTGTEPYEQYF. DNA for the CDR3: TGTGCCAGCAGCTTACCTACCGGGACAGAACCCTACGAGCAGTACTTC. The rearrangement links TRBV7-3 to TRBJ2-7; 7 positions match TRBD1. Germline CDR1 SGHTA, CDR2 FQGTGA. The CDR3 has 16 amino acids. V gave up 2 bases and J gave up 2 bases; unmatched junction bases: 9. Full variable domain (rest looked up from reference TRBV7-3 and TRBJ2-7): GAGVSQTPSNKVTEKGKYVELRCDPISGHTALYWYRQSLGQGPEFLIYFQGTGAADDSGLPNDRFFAVRPEGSVSTLKIQRTERGDSAVYLCASSLPTGTEPYEQYFGPGTRLTVT.

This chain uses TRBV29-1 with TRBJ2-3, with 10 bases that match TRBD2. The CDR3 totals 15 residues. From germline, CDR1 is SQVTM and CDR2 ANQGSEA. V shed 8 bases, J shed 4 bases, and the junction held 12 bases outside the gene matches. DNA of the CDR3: TGCAGCTCGAGGGGGACTAGCGACGTGGCAGATACGCAGTATTTT. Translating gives CSSRGTSDVADTQYF.

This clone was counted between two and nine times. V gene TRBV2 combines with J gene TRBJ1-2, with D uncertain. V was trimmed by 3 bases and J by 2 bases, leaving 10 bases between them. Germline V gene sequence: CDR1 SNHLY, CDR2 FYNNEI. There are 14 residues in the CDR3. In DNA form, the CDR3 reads TGTGCCAGCAGTGATCAATACAGAAACTATGGCTACACCTTC. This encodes CASSDQYRNYGYTF.

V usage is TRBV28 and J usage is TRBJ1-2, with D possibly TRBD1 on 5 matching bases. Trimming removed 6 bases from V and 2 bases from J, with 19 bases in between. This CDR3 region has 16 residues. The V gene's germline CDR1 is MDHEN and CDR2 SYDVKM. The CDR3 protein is CASSPSGGRGNYGYTF. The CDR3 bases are TGTGCCAGCAGCCCCTCGGGAGGCCGGGGGAACTATGGCTACACCTTC.

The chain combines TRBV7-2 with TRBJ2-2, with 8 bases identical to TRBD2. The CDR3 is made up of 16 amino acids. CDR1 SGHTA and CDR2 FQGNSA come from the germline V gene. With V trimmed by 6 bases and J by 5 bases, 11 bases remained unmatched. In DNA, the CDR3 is TGTGCCAGCAGACGGGAGGGGGACCGGATAACCGGGGAGCTGTTTTTT. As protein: CASRREGDRITGELFF.

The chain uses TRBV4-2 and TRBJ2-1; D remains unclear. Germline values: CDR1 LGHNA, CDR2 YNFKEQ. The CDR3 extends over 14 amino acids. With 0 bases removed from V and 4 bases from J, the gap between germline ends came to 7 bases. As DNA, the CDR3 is TGTGCCAGCAGCCAAGATGGCCCTTACAATGAGCAGTTCTTC. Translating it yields CASSQDGPYNEQFF.

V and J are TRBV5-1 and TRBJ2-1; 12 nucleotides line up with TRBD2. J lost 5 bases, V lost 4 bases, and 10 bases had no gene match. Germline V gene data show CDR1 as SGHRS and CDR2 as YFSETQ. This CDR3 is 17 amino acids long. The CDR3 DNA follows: TGCGCCAGCAGCCCCTCTCCTAGCGGGAGGGCCGACAATGAGCAGTTCTTC. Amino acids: CASSPSPSGRADNEQFF.

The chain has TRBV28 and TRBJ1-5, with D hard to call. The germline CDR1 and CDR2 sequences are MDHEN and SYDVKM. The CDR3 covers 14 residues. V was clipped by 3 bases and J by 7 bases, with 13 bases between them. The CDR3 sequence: CASSLGPQVQPQHF. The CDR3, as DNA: TGTGCCAGCAGTTTGGGCCCGCAGGTCCAGCCCCAGCATTTT.

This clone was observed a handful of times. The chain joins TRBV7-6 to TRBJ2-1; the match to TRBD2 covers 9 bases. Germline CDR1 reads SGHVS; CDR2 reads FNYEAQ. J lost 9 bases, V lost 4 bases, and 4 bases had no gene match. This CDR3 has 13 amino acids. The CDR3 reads CASSSREGSEQFF. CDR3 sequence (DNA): TGTGCCAGCAGCTCGCGGGAGGGGAGTGAGCAGTTCTTC.

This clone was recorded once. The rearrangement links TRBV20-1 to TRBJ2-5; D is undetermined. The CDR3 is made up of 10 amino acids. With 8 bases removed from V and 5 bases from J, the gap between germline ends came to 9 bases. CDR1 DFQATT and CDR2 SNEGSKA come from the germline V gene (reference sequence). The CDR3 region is CSSRVETQYF. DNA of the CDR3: TGCAGTAGCCGAGTGGAGACCCAGTACTTC.

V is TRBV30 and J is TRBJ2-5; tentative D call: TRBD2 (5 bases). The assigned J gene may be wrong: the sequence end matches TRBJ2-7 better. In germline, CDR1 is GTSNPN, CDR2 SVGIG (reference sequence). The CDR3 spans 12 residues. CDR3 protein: CAWQASPYEQYF. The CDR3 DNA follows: TGTGCCTGGCAGGCTAGCCCTTACGAGCAGTACTTC.

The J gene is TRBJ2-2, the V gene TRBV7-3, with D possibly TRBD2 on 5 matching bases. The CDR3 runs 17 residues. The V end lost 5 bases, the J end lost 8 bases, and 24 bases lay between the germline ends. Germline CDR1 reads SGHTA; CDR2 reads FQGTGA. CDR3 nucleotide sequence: TGTGCCAGCAGCCGACCCGCCGGGAACCCACAATTAGGGGAGCTGTTTTTT. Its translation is CASSRPAGNPQLGELFF.

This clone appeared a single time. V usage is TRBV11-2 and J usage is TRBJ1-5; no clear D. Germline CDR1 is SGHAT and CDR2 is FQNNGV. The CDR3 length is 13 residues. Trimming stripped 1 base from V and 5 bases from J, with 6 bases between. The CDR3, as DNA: TGTGCCAGCAGCTTAGTTAACTATCAGCCCCAGCATTTT. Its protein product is CASSLVNYQPQHF.